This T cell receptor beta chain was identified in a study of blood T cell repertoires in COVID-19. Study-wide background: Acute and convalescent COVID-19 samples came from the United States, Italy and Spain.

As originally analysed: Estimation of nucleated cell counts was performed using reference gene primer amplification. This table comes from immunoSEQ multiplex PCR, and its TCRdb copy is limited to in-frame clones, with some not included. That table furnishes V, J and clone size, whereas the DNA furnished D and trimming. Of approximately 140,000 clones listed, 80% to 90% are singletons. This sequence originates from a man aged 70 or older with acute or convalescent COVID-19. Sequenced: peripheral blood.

The CDR3 sequence: CASSTRTGPDEQYF. The CDR3 DNA reads as TGTGCCAGCAGCACTAGGACAGGGCCCGACGAGCAGTACTTC. V is TRBV7-8 and J is TRBJ2-7; 8 nucleotides align to TRBD1. From germline, CDR1 is SGHVS and CDR2 FQNEAQ. The V gene end was trimmed by 5 bases and the J gene end by 5 bases; junction bases not matched to a gene: 8. The CDR3 totals 14 residues.